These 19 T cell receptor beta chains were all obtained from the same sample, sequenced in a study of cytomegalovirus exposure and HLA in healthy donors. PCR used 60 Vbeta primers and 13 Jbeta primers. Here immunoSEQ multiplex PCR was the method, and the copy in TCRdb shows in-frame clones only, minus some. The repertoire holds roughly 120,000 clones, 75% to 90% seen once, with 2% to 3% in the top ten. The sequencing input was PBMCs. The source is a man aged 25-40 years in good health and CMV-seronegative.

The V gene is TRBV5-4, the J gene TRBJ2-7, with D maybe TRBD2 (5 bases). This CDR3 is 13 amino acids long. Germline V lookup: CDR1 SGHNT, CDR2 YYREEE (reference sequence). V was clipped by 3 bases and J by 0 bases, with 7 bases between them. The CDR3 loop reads CASSSTNSYEQYF. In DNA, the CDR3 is TGTGCCAGCAGCTCGACTAACTCCTACGAGCAGTACTTC.

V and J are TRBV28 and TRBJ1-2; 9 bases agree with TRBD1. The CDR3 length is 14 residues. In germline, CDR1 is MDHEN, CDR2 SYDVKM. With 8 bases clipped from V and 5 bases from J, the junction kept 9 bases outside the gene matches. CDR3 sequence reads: CASGYSTGGYGYTF. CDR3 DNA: TGTGCCAGCGGATACTCGACAGGGGGATATGGCTACACCTTC.

The CDR3: CSVELRTSYNEQFF. CDR3 nucleotide sequence: TGCAGCGTTGAATTGAGGACTAGCTACAATGAGCAGTTCTTC. The chain couples TRBV29-1 to TRBJ2-1, with 7 bases aligning to TRBD2. Germline lookup yields CDR1 SQVTM and CDR2 ANQGSEA. The CDR3 runs to 14 residues. J gave up 3 bases and V 2 bases, and 4 bases lay outside the gene matches.

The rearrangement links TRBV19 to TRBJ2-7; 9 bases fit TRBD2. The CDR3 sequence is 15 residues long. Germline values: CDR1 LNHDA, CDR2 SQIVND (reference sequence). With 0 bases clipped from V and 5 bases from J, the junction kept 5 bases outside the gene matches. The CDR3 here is CASSIDGTSIDEQYF. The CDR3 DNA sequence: TGTGCCAGTAGTATAGACGGGACTAGCATCGACGAGCAGTACTTC. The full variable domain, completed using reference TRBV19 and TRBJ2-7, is DGGITQSPKYLFRKEGQNVTLSCEQNLNHDAMYWYRQDPGQGLRLIYYSQIVNDFQKGDIAEGYSVSREKKESFPLTVTSAQKNPTAFYLCASSIDGTSIDEQYFGPGTRLTVT.

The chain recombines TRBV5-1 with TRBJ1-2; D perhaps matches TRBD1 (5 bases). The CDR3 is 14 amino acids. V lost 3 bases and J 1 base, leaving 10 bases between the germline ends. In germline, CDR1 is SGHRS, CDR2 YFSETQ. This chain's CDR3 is CASSSHDSNYGYTF. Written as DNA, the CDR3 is TGCGCCAGCAGCTCCCACGACAGTAACTATGGCTACACCTTC.

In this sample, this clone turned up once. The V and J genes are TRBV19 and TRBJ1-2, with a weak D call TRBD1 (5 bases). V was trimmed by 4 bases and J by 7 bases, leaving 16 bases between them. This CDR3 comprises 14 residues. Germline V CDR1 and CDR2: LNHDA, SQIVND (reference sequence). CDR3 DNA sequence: TGTGCCAGTAGTAGCAACCCAGGGTCTGTTGGCTACACCTTC. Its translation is CASSSNPGSVGYTF.

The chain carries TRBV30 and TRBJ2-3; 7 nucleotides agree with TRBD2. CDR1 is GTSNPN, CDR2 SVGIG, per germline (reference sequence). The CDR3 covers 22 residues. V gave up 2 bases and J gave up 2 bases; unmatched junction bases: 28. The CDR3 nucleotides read TGTGCCTGGAGTCCGTGGCTAGCGGAAGGCCGAATCAGAGGGGCGTCCACAGATACGCAGTATTTT. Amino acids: CAWSPWLAEGRIRGASTDTQYF.

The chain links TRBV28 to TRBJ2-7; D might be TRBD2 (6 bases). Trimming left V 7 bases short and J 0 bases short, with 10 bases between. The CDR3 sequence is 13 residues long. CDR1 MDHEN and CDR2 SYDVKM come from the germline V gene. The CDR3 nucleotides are TGTGCCAGCATGGGGGACTTCTCCTACGAGCAGTACTTC. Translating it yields CASMGDFSYEQYF.

Here the CDR3 DNA reads TGTGCCACCAGCAGAACCGACAGCGAAATACCTGAAAAACTGTTTTTT. It codes for CATSRTDSEIPEKLFF. The rearrangement uses TRBV15 and TRBJ1-4, with D possibly matching TRBD1 (5 bases). The germline V and J ends were trimmed by 2 bases and 7 bases, with 17 bases remaining between them. The germline V gene has CDR1 LNHNV and CDR2 YYDKDF (reference sequence). The CDR3 is 16 amino acids.

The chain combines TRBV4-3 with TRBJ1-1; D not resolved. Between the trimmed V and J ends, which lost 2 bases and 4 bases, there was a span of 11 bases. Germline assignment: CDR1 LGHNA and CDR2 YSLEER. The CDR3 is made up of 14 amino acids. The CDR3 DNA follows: TGCGCCAGCAGCCAAAGGACTCAGAGCACTGAAGCTTTCTTT. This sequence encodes CASSQRTQSTEAFF.

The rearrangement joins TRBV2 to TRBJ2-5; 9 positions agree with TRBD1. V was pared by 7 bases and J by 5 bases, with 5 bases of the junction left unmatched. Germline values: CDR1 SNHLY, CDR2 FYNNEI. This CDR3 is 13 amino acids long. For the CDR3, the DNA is TGTGCCAGCACGGGACAGGGTAGGGAGACCCAGTACTTC. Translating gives CASTGQGRETQYF.

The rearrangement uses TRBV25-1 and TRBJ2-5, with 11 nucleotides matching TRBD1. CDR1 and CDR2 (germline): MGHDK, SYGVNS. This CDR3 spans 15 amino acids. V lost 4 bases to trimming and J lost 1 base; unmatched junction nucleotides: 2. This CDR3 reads CASSGTGGSQETQYF. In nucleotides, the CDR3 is TGTGCCAGCAGTGGGACAGGGGGCTCCCAAGAGACCCAGTACTTC. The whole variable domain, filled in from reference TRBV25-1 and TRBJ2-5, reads EADIYQTPRYLVIGTGKKITLECSQTMGHDKMYWYQQDPGMELHLIHYSYGVNSTEKGDLSSESTVSRIRTEHFPLTLESARPSHTSQYLCASSGTGGSQETQYFGPGTRLLVL.

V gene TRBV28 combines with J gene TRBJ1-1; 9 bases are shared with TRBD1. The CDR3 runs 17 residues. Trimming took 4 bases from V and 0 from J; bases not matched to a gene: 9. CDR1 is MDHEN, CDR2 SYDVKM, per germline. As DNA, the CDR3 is TGTGCCAGCAGTTCATTACAGGGGGCGAGTATGAACACTGAAGCTTTCTTT. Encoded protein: CASSSLQGASMNTEAFF.

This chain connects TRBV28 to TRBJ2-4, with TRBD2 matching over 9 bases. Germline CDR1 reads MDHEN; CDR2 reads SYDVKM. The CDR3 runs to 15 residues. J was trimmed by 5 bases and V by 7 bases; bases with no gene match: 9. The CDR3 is CASTSAGGRENIQYF. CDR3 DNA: TGTGCCAGCACCTCAGCGGGAGGACGAGAAAACATTCAGTACTTC.

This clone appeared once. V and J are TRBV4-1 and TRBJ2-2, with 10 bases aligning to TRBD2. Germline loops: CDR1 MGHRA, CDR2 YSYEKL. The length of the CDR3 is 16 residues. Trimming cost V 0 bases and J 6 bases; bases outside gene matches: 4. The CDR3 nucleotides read TGCGCCAGCAGCCAAGATTCGAGCGGGAGGGCCGGGGAGCTGTTTTTT. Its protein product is CASSQDSSGRAGELFF.

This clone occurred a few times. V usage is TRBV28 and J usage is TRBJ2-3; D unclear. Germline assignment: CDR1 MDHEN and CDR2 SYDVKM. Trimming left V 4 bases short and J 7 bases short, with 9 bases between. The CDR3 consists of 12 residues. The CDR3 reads CASSSNGYTQYF. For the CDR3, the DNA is TGTGCCAGCAGTTCTAACGGGTATACGCAGTATTTT.

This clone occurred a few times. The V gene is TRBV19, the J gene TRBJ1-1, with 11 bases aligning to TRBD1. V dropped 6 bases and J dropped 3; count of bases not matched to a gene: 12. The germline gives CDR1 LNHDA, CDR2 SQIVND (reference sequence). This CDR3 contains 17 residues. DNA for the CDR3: TGTGCCAGTAGCATACAACCCGGACAGGGGGCCGACACTGAAGCTTTCTTT. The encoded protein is CASSIQPGQGADTEAFF.

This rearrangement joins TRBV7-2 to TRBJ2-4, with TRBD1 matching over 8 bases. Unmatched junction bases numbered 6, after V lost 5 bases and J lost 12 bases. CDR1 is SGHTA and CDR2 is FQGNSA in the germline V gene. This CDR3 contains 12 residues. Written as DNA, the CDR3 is TGTGCCAGCAGCGTGGACAGGGCGGATCAGTACTTC. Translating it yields CASSVDRADQYF.

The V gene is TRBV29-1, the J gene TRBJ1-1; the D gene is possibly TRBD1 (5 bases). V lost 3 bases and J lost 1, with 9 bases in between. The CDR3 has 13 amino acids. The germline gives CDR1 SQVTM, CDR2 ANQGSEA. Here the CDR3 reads CSVEGQENTEAFF. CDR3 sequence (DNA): TGCAGCGTTGAGGGGCAGGAGAACACTGAAGCTTTCTTT. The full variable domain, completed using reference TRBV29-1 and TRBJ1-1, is SAVISQKPSRDICQRGTSLTIQCQVDSQVTMMFWYRQQPGQSLTLIATANQGSEATYESGFVIDKFPISRPNLTFSTLTVSNMSPEDSSIYLCSVEGQENTEAFFGQGTRLTVV.